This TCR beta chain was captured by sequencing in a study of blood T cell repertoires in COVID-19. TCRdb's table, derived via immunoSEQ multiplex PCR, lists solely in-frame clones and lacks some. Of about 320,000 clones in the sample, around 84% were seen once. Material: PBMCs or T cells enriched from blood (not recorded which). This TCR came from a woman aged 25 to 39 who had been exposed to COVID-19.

Here the CDR3 reads CASSLGQSGPSNEKLFF. The CDR3, as DNA: TGCGCCAGCAGCTTAGGACAGTCTGGCCCCTCTAATGAAAAACTGTTTTTT. The chain has TRBV5-1 and TRBJ1-4, with a weak D call TRBD1 (6 bases). V lost 2 bases to trimming and J lost 3 bases, with 17 bases between them. The CDR3 length is 17 residues. Germline V gene lookup returns CDR1 SGHRS and CDR2 YFSETQ.